The 3 T cell receptor beta chains below were found in one sample sequenced in a study of cytomegalovirus exposure and HLA in healthy donors (dated by TCRdb to about 2017). Receptor amplification or capture employed the immunoSEQ multiplex PCR assay. For the multiplex PCR, a mixture combining 60 forward primers for TCR Vbeta segments and 13 reverse primers for TCR Jbeta segments was used. TCRdb took this table from immuneACCESS and kept in-frame rearrangements with V and J called. Such tables lack part of the clones; where checked against another copy, unresolved V genes explain under half of the gap, and the rest is unexplained. Within this sample are roughly 93,000 clones, with 76% of them counted one time only. The ten largest account for over 3% of the sample. Sequencing was done on a sample of PBMCs. These receptor sequences come from a middle-aged man in good health and CMV-seronegative.

The chain couples TRBV29-1 to TRBJ1-3; D is possibly TRBD1 (5 bases). There are 14 residues in the CDR3. Looked up from germline, CDR1 is SQVTM and CDR2 is ANQGSEA. The ends were cut back, 5 bases at V and 3 bases at J, with 14 bases in the middle. The CDR3 coding sequence is TGCAGCGTTTCAACGGGACTGATTGGAAACACCATATATTTT. Its translation: CSVSTGLIGNTIYF.

V usage is TRBV19 and J usage is TRBJ2-7, with 8 nucleotides matching TRBD1. The CDR3 is 14 amino acids. The germline CDR1 and CDR2 sequences are LNHDA and SQIVND (reference sequence). The ends lost 7 bases at V and 5 bases at J; junction bases unmatched: 10. The CDR3: CASNTGGIRDEQYF. The CDR3 coding sequence is TGTGCCAGTAATACAGGGGGAATAAGGGACGAGCAGTACTTC. The variable domain in full, completed from reference TRBV19 and TRBJ2-7, reads DGGITQSPKYLFRKEGQNVTLSCEQNLNHDAMYWYRQDPGQGLRLIYYSQIVNDFQKGDIAEGYSVSREKKESFPLTVTSAQKNPTAFYLCASNTGGIRDEQYFGPGTRLTVT.

This chain uses TRBV6-6 with TRBJ1-2; the match to TRBD1 covers 9 bases. CDR3 length: 13 amino acids. Per the germline V gene, CDR1 is MNHNY and CDR2 is SVGAGI (reference sequence). V was pared by 6 bases and J by 6 bases, with 5 bases of the junction left unmatched. This CDR3 reads CASRTGQGHGYTF. The CDR3 nucleotides are TGTGCCAGCAGAACAGGACAGGGGCATGGCTACACCTTC.